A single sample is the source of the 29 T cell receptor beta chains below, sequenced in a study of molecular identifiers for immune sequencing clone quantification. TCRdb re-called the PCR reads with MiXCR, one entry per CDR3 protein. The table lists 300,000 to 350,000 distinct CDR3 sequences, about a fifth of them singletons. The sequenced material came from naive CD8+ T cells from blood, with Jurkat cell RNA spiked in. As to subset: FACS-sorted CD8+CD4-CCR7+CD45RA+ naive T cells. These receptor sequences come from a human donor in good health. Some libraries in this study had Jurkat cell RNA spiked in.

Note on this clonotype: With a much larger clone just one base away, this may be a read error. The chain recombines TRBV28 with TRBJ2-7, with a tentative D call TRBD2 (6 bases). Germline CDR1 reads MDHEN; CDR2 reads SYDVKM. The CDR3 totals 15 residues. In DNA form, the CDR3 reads TGTGCCGGCAGTCCACAGCCGCGGGGCTCCTACGAGCAGTACTTC. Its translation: CAGSPQPRGSYEQYF.

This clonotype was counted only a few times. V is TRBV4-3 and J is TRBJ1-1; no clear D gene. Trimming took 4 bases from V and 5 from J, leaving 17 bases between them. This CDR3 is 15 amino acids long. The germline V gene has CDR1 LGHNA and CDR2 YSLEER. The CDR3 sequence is CASSLTLGLRTEAFF. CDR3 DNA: TGCGCCAGCAGCCTTACGCTAGGGCTGCGGACTGAAGCTTTCTTT.

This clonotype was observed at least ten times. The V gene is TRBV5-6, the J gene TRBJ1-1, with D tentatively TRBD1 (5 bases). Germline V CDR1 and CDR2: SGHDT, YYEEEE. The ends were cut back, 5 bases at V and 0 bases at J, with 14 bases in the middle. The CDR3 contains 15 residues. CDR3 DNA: TGTGCCAGCAGTCGACGACAGAAAATGAACACTGAAGCTTTCTTT. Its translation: CASSRRQKMNTEAFF.

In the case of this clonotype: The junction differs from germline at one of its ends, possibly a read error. The CDR3 bases are TGTGCCAGCAATTACGATCCGGGTGTCGGCAGCCATTTTGGCACTGAAGCTTTCTTT. Protein product: CASNYDPGVGSHFGTEAFF. The rearrangement uses TRBV6-6 and TRBJ1-1; D uncertain. CDR1 is MNHNY, CDR2 SVGAGI, per germline (reference sequence). The CDR3 is made up of 19 amino acids.

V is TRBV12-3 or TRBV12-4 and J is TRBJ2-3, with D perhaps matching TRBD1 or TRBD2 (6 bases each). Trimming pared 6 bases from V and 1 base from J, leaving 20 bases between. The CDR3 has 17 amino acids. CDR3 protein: CASSSPPGAAGTDTQYF. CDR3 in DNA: TGTGCCAGCAGCTCGCCCCCGGGGGCTGCTGGCACAGATACGCAGTATTTT.

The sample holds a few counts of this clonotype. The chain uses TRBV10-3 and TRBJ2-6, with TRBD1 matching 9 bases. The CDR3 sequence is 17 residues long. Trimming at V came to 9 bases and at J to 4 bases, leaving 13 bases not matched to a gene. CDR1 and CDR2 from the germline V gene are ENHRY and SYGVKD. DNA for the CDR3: TGTGCCATACGGACAGGGGCGACTCCTGGCGGGGCCAACGTCCTGACTTTC. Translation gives CAIRTGATPGGANVLTF.

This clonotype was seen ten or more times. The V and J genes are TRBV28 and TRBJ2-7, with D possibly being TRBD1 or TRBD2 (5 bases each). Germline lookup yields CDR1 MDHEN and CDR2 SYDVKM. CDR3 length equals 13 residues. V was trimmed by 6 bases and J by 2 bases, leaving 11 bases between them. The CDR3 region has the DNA TGTGCCAGCAGAGACAGCGGAACCTACGAGCAGTACTTC. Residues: CASRDSGTYEQYF. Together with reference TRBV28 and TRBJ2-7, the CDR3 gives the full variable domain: DVKVTQSSRYLVKRTGEKVFLECVQDMDHENMFWYRQDPGLGLRLIYFSYDVKMKEKGDIPEGYSVSREKKERFSLILESASTNQTSMYLCASRDSGTYEQYFGPGTRLTVT.

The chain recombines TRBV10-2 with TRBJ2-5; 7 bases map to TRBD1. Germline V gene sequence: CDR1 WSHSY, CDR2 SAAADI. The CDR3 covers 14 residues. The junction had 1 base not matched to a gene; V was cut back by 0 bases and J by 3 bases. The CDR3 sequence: CASSESGTEETQYF. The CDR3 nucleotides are TGCGCCAGCAGTGAGTCCGGGACAGAAGAGACCCAGTACTTC.

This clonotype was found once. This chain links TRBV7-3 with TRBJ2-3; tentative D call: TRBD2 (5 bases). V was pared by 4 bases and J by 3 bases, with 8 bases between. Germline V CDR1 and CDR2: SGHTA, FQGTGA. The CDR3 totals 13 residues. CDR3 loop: CASSWGETDTQYF. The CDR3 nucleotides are TGTGCCAGCAGCTGGGGAGAGACAGATACGCAGTATTTT.

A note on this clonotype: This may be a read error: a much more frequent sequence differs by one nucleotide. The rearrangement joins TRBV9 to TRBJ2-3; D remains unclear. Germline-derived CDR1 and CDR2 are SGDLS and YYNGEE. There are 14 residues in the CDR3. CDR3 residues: CASSVDGSTDSQYF. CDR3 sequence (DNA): TGTGCCAGCAGCGTAGATGGTAGCACAGATTCGCAGTATTTT.

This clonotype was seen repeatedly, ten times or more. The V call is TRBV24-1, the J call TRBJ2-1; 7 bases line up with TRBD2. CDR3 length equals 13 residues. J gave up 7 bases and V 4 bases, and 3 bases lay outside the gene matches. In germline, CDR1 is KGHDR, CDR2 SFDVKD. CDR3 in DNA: TGTGCCACCAGTGACCAACTAGCGAATGAGCAGTTCTTC. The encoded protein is CATSDQLANEQFF.

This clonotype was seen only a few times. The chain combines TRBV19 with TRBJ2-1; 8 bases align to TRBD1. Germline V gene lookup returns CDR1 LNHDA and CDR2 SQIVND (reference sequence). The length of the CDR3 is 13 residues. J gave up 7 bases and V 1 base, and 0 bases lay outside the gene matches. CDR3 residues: CASSIGQGNEQFF. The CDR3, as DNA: TGTGCCAGTAGTATAGGACAGGGGAATGAGCAGTTCTTC.

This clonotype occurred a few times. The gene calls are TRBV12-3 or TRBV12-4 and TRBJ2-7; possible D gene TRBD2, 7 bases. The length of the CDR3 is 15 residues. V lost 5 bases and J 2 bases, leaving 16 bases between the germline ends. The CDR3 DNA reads TGTGCCAGCAGTGTAGGGGGGGGGGGGCCCTACGAGCAGTACTTC. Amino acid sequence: CASSVGGGGPYEQYF.

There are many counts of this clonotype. Here the CDR3 reads CASSPYPSSGNTIYF. CDR3 nucleotides: TGTGCCAGCAGCCCCTATCCCTCCTCTGGAAACACCATATATTTT. The chain joins TRBV7-2 to TRBJ1-3, with unresolved D. The CDR3 extends over 15 amino acids. Germline assignment: CDR1 SGHTA and CDR2 FQGNSA. V gave up 5 bases and J gave up 0 bases, with 11 bases separating them.

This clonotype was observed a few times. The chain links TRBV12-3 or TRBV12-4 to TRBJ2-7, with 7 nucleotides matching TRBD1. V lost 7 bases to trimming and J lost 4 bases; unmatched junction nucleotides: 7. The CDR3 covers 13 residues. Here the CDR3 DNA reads TGTGCCAGCACAAACACGGGACAGTACGAGCAGTACTTC. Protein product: CASTNTGQYEQYF.

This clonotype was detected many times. CDR3: CASSLLAGDIYEQYF. In DNA, the CDR3 is TGTGCCAGCAGCCTACTAGCGGGGGATATCTACGAGCAGTACTTC. This chain uses TRBV14 with TRBJ2-7; TRBD2 matches 11 bases. J gave up 3 bases and V 4 bases, and 5 bases lay outside the gene matches. The CDR3 contains 15 residues. CDR1 is SGHDN and CDR2 is FVKESK in the germline V gene.

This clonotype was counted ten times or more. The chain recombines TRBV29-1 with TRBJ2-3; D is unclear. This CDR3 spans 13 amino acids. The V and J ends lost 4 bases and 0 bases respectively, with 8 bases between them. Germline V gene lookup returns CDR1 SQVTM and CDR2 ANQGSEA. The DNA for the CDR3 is TGCAGCGTTGGGGCTGAAAGCACAGATACGCAGTATTTT. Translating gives CSVGAESTDTQYF.

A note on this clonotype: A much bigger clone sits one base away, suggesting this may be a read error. As DNA, the CDR3 is TGTGCCAGCAGTTTATCGGGATACGATCAGCCCCAGCATTTT. Translated: CASSLSGYDQPQHF. The chain uses TRBV27 and TRBJ1-5; no clear D. The ends were cut back, 0 bases at V and 5 bases at J, with 8 bases in the middle. This CDR3 spans 14 amino acids. Germline values: CDR1 MNHEY, CDR2 SMNVEV (reference sequence).

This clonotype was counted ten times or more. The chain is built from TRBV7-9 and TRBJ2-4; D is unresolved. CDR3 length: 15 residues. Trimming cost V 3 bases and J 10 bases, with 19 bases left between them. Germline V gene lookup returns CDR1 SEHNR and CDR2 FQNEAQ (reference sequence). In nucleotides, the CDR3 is TGTGCCAGCAGCTTTCAACCCGCCGATGATTCAATTCAGTACTTC. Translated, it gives CASSFQPADDSIQYF.

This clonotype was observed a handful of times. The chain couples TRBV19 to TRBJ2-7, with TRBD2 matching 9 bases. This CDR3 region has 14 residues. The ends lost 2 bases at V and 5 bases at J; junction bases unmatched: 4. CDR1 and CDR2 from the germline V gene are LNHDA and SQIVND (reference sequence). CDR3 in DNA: TGTGCCAGTAGTATAAGCGGGAGGACCCACGAGCAGTACTTC. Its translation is CASSISGRTHEQYF.

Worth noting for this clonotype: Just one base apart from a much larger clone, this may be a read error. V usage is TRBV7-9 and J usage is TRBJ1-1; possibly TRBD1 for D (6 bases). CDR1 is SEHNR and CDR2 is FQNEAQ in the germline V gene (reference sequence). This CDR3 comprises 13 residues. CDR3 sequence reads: CASRTGSATEALF. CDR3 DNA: TGTGCCAGCAGAACAGGGTCGGCCACTGAAGCTCTCTTT.

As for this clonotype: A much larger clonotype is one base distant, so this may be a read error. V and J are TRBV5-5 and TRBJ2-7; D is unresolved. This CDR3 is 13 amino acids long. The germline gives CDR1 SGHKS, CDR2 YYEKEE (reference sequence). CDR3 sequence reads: CASSLANGYEQHF. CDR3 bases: TGTGCCAGCAGCTTGGCAAACGGGTACGAGCAGCACTTC.

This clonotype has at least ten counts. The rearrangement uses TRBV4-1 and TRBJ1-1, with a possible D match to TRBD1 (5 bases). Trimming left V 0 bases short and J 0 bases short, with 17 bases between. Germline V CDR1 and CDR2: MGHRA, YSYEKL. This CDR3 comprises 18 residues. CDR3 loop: CASSQDQEDGHMNTEAFF. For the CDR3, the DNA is TGCGCCAGCAGCCAAGATCAAGAGGACGGACACATGAACACTGAAGCTTTCTTT.

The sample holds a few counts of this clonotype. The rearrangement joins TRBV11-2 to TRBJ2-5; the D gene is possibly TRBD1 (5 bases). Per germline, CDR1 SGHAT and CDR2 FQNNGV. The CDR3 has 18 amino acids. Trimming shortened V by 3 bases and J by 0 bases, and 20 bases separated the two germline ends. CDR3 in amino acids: CASSFPNFKQTDQETQYF. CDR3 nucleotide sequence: TGTGCCAGCAGCTTCCCCAACTTTAAACAGACAGACCAAGAGACCCAGTACTTC.

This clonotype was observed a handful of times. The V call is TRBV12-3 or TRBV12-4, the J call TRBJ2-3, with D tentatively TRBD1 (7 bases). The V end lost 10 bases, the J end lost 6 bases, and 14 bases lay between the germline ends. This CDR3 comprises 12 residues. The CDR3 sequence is CATSRGDDTQYF. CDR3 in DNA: TGTGCCACCAGCAGGGGGGACGATACGCAGTATTTT.

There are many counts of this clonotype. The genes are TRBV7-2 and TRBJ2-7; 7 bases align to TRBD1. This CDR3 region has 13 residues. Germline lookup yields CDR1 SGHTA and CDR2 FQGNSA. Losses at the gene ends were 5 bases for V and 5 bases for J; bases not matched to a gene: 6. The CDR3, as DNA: TGTGCCAGCAGCCATACAGGGGCCCACGAGCAGTACTTC. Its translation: CASSHTGAHEQYF.

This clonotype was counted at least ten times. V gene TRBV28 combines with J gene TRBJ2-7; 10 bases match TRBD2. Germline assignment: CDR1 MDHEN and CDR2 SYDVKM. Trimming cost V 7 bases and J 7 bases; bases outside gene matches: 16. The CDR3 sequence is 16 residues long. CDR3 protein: CASTDHRLAGVEEQYF. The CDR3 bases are TGTGCCAGCACCGATCATCGCCTAGCGGGAGTTGAAGAGCAGTACTTC.

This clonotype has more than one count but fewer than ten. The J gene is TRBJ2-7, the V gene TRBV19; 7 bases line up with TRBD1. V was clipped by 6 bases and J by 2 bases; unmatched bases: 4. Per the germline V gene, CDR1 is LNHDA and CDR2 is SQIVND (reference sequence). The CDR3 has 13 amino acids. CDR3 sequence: CASSTGVPYEQYF. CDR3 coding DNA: TGTGCCAGTAGCACAGGGGTACCCTACGAGCAGTACTTC.

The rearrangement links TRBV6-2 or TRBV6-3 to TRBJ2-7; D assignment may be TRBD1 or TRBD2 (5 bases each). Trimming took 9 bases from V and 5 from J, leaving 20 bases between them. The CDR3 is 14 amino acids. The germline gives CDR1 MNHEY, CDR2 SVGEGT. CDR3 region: CASHDSGGYHEQYF. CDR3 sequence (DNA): TGTGCCAGTCACGACTCTGGGGGATACCACGAGCAGTACTTC.